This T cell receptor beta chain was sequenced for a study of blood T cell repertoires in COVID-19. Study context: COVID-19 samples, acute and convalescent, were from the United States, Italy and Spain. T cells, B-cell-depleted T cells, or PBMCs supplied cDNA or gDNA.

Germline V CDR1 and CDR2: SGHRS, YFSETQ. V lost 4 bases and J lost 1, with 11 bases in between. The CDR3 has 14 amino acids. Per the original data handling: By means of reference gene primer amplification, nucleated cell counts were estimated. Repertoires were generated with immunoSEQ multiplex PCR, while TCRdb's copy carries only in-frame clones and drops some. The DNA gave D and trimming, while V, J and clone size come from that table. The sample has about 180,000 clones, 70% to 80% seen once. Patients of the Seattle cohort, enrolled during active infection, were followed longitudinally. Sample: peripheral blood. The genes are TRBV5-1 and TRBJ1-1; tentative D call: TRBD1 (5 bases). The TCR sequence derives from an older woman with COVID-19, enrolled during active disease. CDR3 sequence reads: CASSLSTANTEAFF. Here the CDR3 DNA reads TGCGCCAGCAGCCTTTCGACAGCGAACACTGAAGCTTTCTTT.